The rows below give T cell receptor beta chains drawn from one sample of a study of blood T cell repertoires in COVID-19. Some clones are missing from TCRdb's copy, which holds only in-frame ones; the method was immunoSEQ multiplex PCR. Among about 140,000 clones listed, 70% to 85% were seen once. Source material: peripheral blood. These receptors all stem from an elderly woman in a cohort sampled during active or convalescent COVID-19. Each CDR3 is given without its conserved first and last residue. The D gene is left open where the match is weak. Clone size is shown for a subset of rows, as once, few, many or a class of expanded clone.

length,size,V,J,D,CDR3
14,-,TRBV19,TRBJ1-1,TRBD1,ASSILLQGASTEAF
14,-,TRBV18,TRBJ2-5,TRBD1,ASSPNGQGFQETQY
11,-,TRBV27,TRBJ1-2,-,ASSFVSNYGYT
11,-,TRBV11-3,TRBJ2-1,-,ASSLGVLDEQF
14,once,TRBV9,TRBJ1-6,TRBD1,ASSVGPGGYGSPLH
14,-,TRBV4-2,TRBJ1-1,-,ASSQVGWGQNTEAF
12,-,TRBV7-9,TRBJ2-5,-,ASGLGNNQETQY
12,-,TRBV5-1,TRBJ2-3,TRBD2,ASSQAGYTDTQY
12,-,TRBV7-8,TRBJ2-5,-,ASSSRQTQETQY
11,-,TRBV27,TRBJ1-2,-,ASSWRGSDGYT
10,-,TRBV5-5,TRBJ2-7,-,ASSLEQGSQY
14,-,TRBV5-1,TRBJ2-3,TRBD2,ASSPALAGGPDTQY
12,-,TRBV28,TRBJ1-4,TRBD1,ASSTGGTNEKLF
12,-,TRBV4-2,TRBJ1-4,-,ASSQEWGGEKLF
12,-,TRBV7-9,TRBJ1-5,TRBD1,ASSLGQNNQPQH
12,-,TRBV18,TRBJ2-2,-,ASSPPQKTGELF
12,many,TRBV7-9,TRBJ1-6,-,ASSLDSNNSPLH
15,once,TRBV27,TRBJ1-4,TRBD1,ASRPGQGLSGNEKLF
14,-,TRBV11-1,TRBJ1-6,-,ASSATWAGINSPLH
11,-,TRBV19,TRBJ2-1,-,ASRSKGYNEQF
15,-,TRBV24-1,TRBJ2-5,TRBD2,ATSDSWTSGGVETQY
15,-,TRBV3-1/TRBV3-2,TRBJ2-5,TRBD2,ASSQGRFGGAGETQY
11,-,TRBV11-2,TRBJ1-5,-,ASSSQVNQLQH
9,once,TRBV29-1,TRBJ2-3,-,SVLGPDTQY
14,-,TRBV11-2,TRBJ1-3,-,ASSVQADFSGNTIY
11,-,TRBV12-3/TRBV12-4,TRBJ1-1,TRBD1,ASRRTGNTEAF
12,once,TRBV7-2,TRBJ1-6,-,ASSLVGGNSPLH
12,-,TRBV28,TRBJ2-2,TRBD1,ASMDRQNTGELF
16,-,TRBV15,TRBJ2-2,TRBD2,ATSRDWRGLVRAGELF
11,-,TRBV28,TRBJ2-3,-,ASFGWGTDTQY
14,many,TRBV3-1/TRBV3-2,TRBJ2-7,TRBD2,ASSQGLAGGGYEQY
14,-,TRBV19,TRBJ1-1,-,ASRRGGSSGNTEAF
15,-,TRBV4-2,TRBJ2-3,-,ASSQEVAGTGRDTQY
11,-,TRBV12-3/TRBV12-4,TRBJ1-1,-,ASSLRRNTEAF
13,-,TRBV15,TRBJ1-3,TRBD1,ATSRDRGTGNTIY
12,many,TRBV29-1,TRBJ1-1,-,SVEAAEGLGEAF
11,-,TRBV28,TRBJ2-5,-,ASSLIGKLAGD
13,-,TRBV3-1/TRBV3-2,TRBJ2-2,TRBD2,ASSWGLAGTGELF
13,-,TRBV6-5,TRBJ2-2,TRBD2,ASNIAGGGTGELF
11,-,TRBV7-8,TRBJ2-2,-,ASSLGFSGELF
16,-,TRBV15,TRBJ1-5,-,ATSGRAKQVWSNQPQH
13,-,TRBV28,TRBJ1-4,-,ASSSQTPRGEKLF
15,-,TRBV3-1/TRBV3-2,TRBJ2-4,TRBD2,ASSPTTSGGALGIQY
14,-,TRBV19,TRBJ1-5,TRBD1,ASSKWTGSNNQPQH
11,-,TRBV27,TRBJ2-3,-,ASSLGAPDTQY
13,once,TRBV4-3,TRBJ2-1,-,ASSQEWTSNNEQF